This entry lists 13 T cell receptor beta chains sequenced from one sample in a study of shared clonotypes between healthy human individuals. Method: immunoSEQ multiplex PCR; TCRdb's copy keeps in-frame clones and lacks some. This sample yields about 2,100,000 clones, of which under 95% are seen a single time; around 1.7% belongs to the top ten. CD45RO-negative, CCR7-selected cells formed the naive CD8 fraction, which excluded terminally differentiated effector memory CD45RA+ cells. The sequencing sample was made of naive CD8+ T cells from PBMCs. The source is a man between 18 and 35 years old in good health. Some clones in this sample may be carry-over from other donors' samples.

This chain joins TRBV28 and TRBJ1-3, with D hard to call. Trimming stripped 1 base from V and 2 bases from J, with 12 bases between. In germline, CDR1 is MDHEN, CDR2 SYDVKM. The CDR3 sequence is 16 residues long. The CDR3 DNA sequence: TGTGCCAGCAGTTTATTCATGACAAGCCCTGGAAACACCATATATTTT. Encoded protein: CASSLFMTSPGNTIYF.

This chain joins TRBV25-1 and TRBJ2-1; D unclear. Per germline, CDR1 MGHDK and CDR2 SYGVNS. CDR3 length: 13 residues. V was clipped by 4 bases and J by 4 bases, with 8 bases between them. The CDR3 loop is CASSVANYNEQFF. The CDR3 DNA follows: TGTGCCAGCAGTGTTGCGAATTACAATGAGCAGTTCTTC.

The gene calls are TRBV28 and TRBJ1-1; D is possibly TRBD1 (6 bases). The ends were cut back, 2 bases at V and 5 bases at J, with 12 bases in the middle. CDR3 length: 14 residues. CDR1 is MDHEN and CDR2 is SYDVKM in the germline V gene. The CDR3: CASSLTGMGTEAFF. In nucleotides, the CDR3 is TGTGCCAGCAGTTTAACAGGGATGGGAACTGAAGCTTTCTTT. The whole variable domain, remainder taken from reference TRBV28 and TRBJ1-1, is DVKVTQSSRYLVKRTGEKVFLECVQDMDHENMFWYRQDPGLGLRLIYFSYDVKMKEKGDIPEGYSVSREKKERFSLILESASTNQTSMYLCASSLTGMGTEAFFGQGTRLTVV.

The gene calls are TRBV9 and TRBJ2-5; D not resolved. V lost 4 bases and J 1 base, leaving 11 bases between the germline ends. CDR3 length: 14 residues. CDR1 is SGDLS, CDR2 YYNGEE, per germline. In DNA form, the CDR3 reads TGTGCCAGCAGCCCACGGACGGTCCAAGAGACCCAGTACTTC. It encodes CASSPRTVQETQYF.

The DNA for the CDR3 is TGTGCCAGCAGCTTAAGGGGACAGGGGACAGATACGCAGTATTTT. Its protein product is CASSLRGQGTDTQYF. This rearrangement joins TRBV7-9 to TRBJ2-3, with 10 nucleotides matching TRBD1. This CDR3 is 15 amino acids long. Germline trimming cut 2 bases from V and 3 bases from J; bases unmatched to any gene: 2. Germline V gene sequence: CDR1 SEHNR, CDR2 FQNEAQ (reference sequence).

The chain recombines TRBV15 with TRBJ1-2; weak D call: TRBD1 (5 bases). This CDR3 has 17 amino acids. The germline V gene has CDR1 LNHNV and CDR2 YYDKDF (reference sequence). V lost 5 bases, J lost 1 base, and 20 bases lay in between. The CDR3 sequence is CATSGPGTRPNNYGYTF. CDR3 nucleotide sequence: TGTGCCACCAGCGGACCGGGGACGAGACCGAATAACTATGGCTACACCTTC.

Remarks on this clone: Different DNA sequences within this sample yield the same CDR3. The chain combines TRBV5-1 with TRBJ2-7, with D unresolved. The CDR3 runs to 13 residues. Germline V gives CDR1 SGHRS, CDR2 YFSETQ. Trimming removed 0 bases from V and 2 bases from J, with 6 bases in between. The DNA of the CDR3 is TGCGCCAGCAGCTTGGAACAGCCCTACGAGCAGTACTTC. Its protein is CASSLEQPYEQYF.

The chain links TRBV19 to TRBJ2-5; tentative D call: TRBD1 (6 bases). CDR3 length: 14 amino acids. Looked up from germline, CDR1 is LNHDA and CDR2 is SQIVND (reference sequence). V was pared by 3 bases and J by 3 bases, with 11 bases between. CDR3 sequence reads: CASSIGGTEETQYF. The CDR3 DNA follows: TGTGCCAGTAGTATTGGGGGCACCGAAGAGACCCAGTACTTC.

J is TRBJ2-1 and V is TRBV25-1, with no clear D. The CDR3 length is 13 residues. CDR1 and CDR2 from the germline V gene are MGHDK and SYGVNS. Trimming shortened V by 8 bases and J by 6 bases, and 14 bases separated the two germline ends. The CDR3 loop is CASGKKVGNEQFF. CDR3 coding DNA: TGTGCCAGCGGGAAAAAAGTGGGCAATGAGCAGTTCTTC.

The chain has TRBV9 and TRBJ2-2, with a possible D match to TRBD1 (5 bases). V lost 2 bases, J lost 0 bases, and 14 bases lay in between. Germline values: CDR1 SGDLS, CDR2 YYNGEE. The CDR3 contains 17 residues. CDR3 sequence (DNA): TGTGCCAGCAGCGTTCCTAAGGACACCGCGAACACCGGGGAGCTGTTTTTT. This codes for CASSVPKDTANTGELFF.

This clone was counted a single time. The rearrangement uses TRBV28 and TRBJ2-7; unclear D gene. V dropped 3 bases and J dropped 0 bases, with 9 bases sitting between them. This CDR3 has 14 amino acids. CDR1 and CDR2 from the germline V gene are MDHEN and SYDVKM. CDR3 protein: CASSFGPTSYEQYF. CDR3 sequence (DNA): TGTGCCAGCAGTTTTGGTCCAACCTCCTACGAGCAGTACTTC.

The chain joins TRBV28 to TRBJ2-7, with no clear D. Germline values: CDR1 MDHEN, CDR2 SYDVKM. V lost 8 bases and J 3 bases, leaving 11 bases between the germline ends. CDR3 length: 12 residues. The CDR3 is CASGSDGYEQYF. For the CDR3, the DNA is TGTGCCAGCGGCTCGGACGGCTACGAGCAGTACTTC.

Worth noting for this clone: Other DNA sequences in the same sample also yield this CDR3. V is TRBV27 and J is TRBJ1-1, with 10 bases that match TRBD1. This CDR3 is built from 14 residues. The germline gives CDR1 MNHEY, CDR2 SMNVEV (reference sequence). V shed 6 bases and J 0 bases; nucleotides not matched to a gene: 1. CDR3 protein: CASRDRGLNTEAFF. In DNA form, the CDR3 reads TGTGCCAGCAGAGACAGGGGGCTGAACACTGAAGCTTTCTTT.